Below are 32 T cell receptor beta chains sequenced from a single sample in a study of T cell clonality in common variable immunodeficiency. Clones were sequenced by immunoSEQ multiplex PCR, and TCRdb holds only the in-frame ones, with some missing. This sample has around 57,000 clones, each found more than once. The sequencing input was peripheral blood mononuclear cells. The receptors here all came from a person aged 18-70 years in good health.

On this clone itself: The read terminates 3 residues ahead of where the CDR3 ends, so the germline J gene completes it. This chain links TRBV13 with TRBJ1-5, with TRBD1 identical over 9 bases. The V segment lost 1 base and the J segment 6 bases; nucleotides outside the gene matches: 13. The CDR3 consists of 18 residues. CDR1 is PRHDT and CDR2 is FYEKMQ in the germline V gene (reference sequence). The sequenced CDR3 bases are TGTGCCAGCAGCTTAGCCTTCCCGACAGGGGGAAGAAGTCAGCCC. Residues: CASSLAFPTGGRSQP. The complete CDR3 sequence is CASSLAFPTGGRSQPQHF. Using reference TRBV13 and TRBJ1-5 for the parts outside the CDR3, the full variable domain is AAGVIQSPRHLIKEKRETATLKCYPIPRHDTVYWYQQGPGQDPQFLISFYEKMQSDKGSIPDRFSAQQFSDYHSELNMSSLELGDSALYFCASSLAFPTGGRSQPQHFGDGTRLSIL.

At least ten counts were recorded for this clone. This sample also contains other DNA sequences that code for the same CDR3. The CDR3 DNA, read in part, is TGTGCCAGTAGTCCCGGACAGGGTTATGGC. Residues: CASSPGQGYG. The whole CDR3 sequence reads CASSPGQGYGYTF. The V and J genes are TRBV19 and TRBJ1-2, with TRBD1 identical over 8 bases. The read stops 3 residues short of the end of the CDR3; the missing end is completed from the germline J gene. The CDR3 spans 13 residues. Germline loops: CDR1 LNHDA, CDR2 SQIVND (reference sequence). Trimming removed 5 bases from V and 5 bases from J; junction bases left unmatched: 4.

This clone was recorded many times. Read data end 3 residues before the CDR3 end; the end is taken from the germline J gene. This rearrangement joins TRBV2 to TRBJ2-3, with 8 bases aligning to TRBD1. Trimming at V came to 6 bases and at J to 2 bases, leaving 10 bases not matched to a gene. Germline V gene lookup returns CDR1 SNHLY and CDR2 FYNNEI. This CDR3 spans 16 amino acids. The DNA read from the CDR3 is TGTGCCAGCAGGGGGACAGGCGGGACCGTCACAGATACG. Its translation: CASRGTGGTVTDT. The full CDR3 reads CASRGTGGTVTDTQYF.

There are many counts of this clone. The read ends 3 residues early relative to the CDR3; the germline J gene fills the gap. The chain carries TRBV5-1 and TRBJ1-4; 10 nucleotides match TRBD1. Germline CDR1 and CDR2: SGHRS and YFSETQ. Trimming cost V 4 bases and J 8 bases; bases outside gene matches: 5. The CDR3 contains 14 residues. This CDR3 reads CASSLGTGDEKLFF. The CDR3 DNA, read in part, is TGCGCCAGCAGCCTGGGGACAGGGGACGAAAAA.

This clone was found many times. With the read ending 3 residues before the CDR3 end, the germline J gene is used to fill in that end. The chain couples TRBV19 to TRBJ1-1; no firm D call. The length of the CDR3 is 13 residues. The V gene's germline CDR1 is LNHDA and CDR2 SQIVND (reference sequence). V lost 2 bases to trimming and J lost 1 base, with 5 bases between them. CDR3 DNA, as far as it was read: TGTGCCAGTAGTATACTAAGGAACACTGAA. Translating gives CASSILRNTE. The whole CDR3 protein is CASSILRNTEAFF.

This clone has a handful of counts. The read stops 3 residues short of the end of the CDR3; the missing end is completed from the germline J gene. The J gene is TRBJ2-7, the V gene TRBV20-1; 13 bases agree with TRBD2. V shed 6 bases, J shed 5 bases, and the junction held 13 bases outside the gene matches. This CDR3 contains 16 residues. Germline CDR1 is DFQATT and CDR2 is SNEGSKA (reference sequence). Here the CDR3 reads CSATGLAGVSLDEQYF. The part of the CDR3 DNA that was read is TGCAGTGCAACAGGACTAGCGGGAGTTAGTCTGGACGAG.

This clone came up many times. The CDR3 end lies 3 residues beyond the end of the read and is filled in from the germline J gene. The V call is TRBV7-8, the J call TRBJ2-7; no reliable D call. There are 12 residues in the CDR3. Looked up from germline, CDR1 is SGHVS and CDR2 is FQNEAQ. Trimming pared 6 bases from V and 2 bases from J, leaving 8 bases between. The CDR3 loop reads CASSQVTYEQYF. The DNA read from the CDR3 is TGTGCCAGCAGTCAGGTAACCTACGAG.

There are many counts of this clone. The read is 3 residues too short to cover the CDR3 end, so that end is filled in from the germline J gene. The V and J genes are TRBV29-1 and TRBJ1-2, with 7 bases matching TRBD1. The length of the CDR3 is 14 residues. Germline V lookup: CDR1 SQVTM, CDR2 ANQGSEA. CDR3 sequence reads: CSGGEDRTPGGYTF. The CDR3 DNA, read in part, is TGCAGCGGGGGCGAGGACAGGACCCCGGGAGGC.

Ten or more counts support this clone. Sequencing ends 3 residues short of the CDR3 end; the germline J gene provides the rest. The chain joins TRBV14 to TRBJ2-3; 7 bases match TRBD1. Germline assignment: CDR1 SGHDN and CDR2 FVKESK. V shed 3 bases and J 2 bases; nucleotides not matched to a gene: 8. The CDR3 totals 16 residues. The CDR3 sequence: CASSHDRERVTDTQYF. The covered CDR3 bases are TGTGCCAGCAGCCATGACAGGGAAAGGGTCACAGATACG.

This clone has at least ten counts. The read halts 3 residues ahead of the CDR3 end, with the missing end drawn from the germline J gene. This chain joins TRBV20-1 and TRBJ2-7; 7 bases are a match to TRBD2. There are 12 residues in the CDR3. CDR1 is DFQATT, CDR2 SNEGSKA, per germline (reference sequence). The CDR3 loop reads CSPRVGLDEQYF. CDR3 DNA, as far as it was read: TGCAGCCCAAGGGTCGGACTAGACGAG.

This clone appeared many times. The CDR3 is cut off 3 residues early in the read; its end comes from the germline J gene. V and J are TRBV15 and TRBJ1-1; 10 nucleotides line up with TRBD1. Germline V gives CDR1 LNHNV, CDR2 YYDKDF (reference sequence). V lost 5 bases to trimming and J lost 1 base; unmatched junction nucleotides: 4. This CDR3 region has 15 residues. The CDR3 is CATSGDRGANTEAFF. CDR3 DNA (partial): TGTGCCACCAGCGGGGACAGGGGCGCGAACACTGAA.

This clone occurred many times. Read sequence stops 3 residues before the CDR3 end, and the germline J gene provides the missing end. The chain joins TRBV28 to TRBJ2-7; 9 bases fit TRBD1. CDR3 size: 15 residues. The germline V gene has CDR1 MDHEN and CDR2 SYDVKM. V lost 7 bases, J lost 1 base, and 8 bases stayed unmatched. CDR3 DNA (partial): TGTGCCAGCATCCCTCCGGGGACAGGGTCCTACGAG. Translating gives CASIPPGTGSYE. The CDR3 as a whole reads CASIPPGTGSYEQYF.

The table lists this clone with many counts. The read comes to an end 3 residues before the CDR3 does, leaving the germline J gene to fill in the end. This chain connects TRBV4-2 to TRBJ1-1, with 8 nucleotides matching TRBD1. The V gene end was trimmed by 7 bases and the J gene end by 4 bases; junction bases not matched to a gene: 11. Germline CDR1 and CDR2: LGHNA and YNFKEQ. The CDR3 contains 15 residues. Partial CDR3 DNA: TGTGCCAGCACCCCAGGACAGGGATTTGCCACTGAA. As protein: CASTPGQGFATE. The CDR3 in full is CASTPGQGFATEAFF.

At least ten counts were recorded for this clone. The CDR3 goes on 3 residues after the read ends, and that part is filled in from the germline J gene. The chain uses TRBV29-1 and TRBJ2-7; 8 positions agree with TRBD1. Germline CDR1 is SQVTM and CDR2 is ANQGSEA. J lost 5 bases, V lost 2 bases, and 5 bases had no gene match. The CDR3 totals 13 residues. CDR3 region: CSVELTGAHEQYF. CDR3 bases read: TGCAGCGTTGAATTGACAGGGGCCCACGAG.

This clone was counted many times. The read comes to an end 3 residues before the CDR3 does, leaving the germline J gene to fill in the end. The gene calls are TRBV11-2 and TRBJ1-6; D ambiguous. This CDR3 is 14 amino acids long. Trimming took off 6 bases at V and 0 bases at J, with 6 bases between the two ends. The V gene's germline CDR1 is SGHAT and CDR2 FQNNGV. The chain's CDR3 is CASSYSSYNSPLHF. The covered CDR3 bases are TGTGCCAGCAGTTATAGCTCCTATAATTCACCC.

This clone appeared many times. Read sequence stops 3 residues before the CDR3 end, and the germline J gene provides the missing end. The J gene is TRBJ1-4, the V gene TRBV19; D perhaps matches TRBD1 (6 bases). The CDR3 extends over 11 amino acids. The V gene's germline CDR1 is LNHDA and CDR2 SQIVND (reference sequence). The CDR3 bases that were read are TGTGCCAGTAGAGGACAGCTTAAA. This sequence encodes CASRGQLK. The whole CDR3 is CASRGQLKLFF.

Regarding this clone: Read coverage stops 3 residues before the CDR3 terminus; the germline J gene supplies the remainder. The chain carries TRBV7-2 and TRBJ2-3; D perhaps matches TRBD1 (5 bases). Per the germline V gene, CDR1 is SGHTA and CDR2 is FQGNSA. CDR3 length: 14 residues. Trimming stripped 5 bases from V and 3 bases from J, with 12 bases between. CDR3: CASSPNAGTDTQYF. CDR3 bases read: TGTGCCAGCAGCCCTAACGCAGGGACAGATACG. The full variable domain, rest sourced from reference TRBV7-2 and TRBJ2-3, is GAGVSQSPSNKVTEKGKDVELRCDPISGHTALYWYRQSLGQGLEFLIYFQGNSAPDKSGLPSDRFSAERTGGSVSTLTIQRTQQEDSAVYLCASSPNAGTDTQYFGPGTRLTVL.

At least ten counts were recorded for this clone. The DNA ends 3 residues before the CDR3 does, and the rest of the CDR3 is filled in from the germline J gene. The V and J genes are TRBV3-1 (or the pseudogene TRBV3-2) and TRBJ2-2; 7 nucleotides agree with TRBD1. From germline, CDR1 is LGHDT and CDR2 YNNKEL (reference sequence). V shed 4 bases and J 0 bases; nucleotides not matched to a gene: 17. This CDR3 has 20 amino acids. The sequenced part of the CDR3 DNA is TGTGCCAGCAGCCTATATTTAAAAACGGGACAGCGAGCGAACACCGGGGAG. Translating it yields CASSLYLKTGQRANTGE. The complete CDR3 reads CASSLYLKTGQRANTGELFF.

This clone was counted at least ten times. The read terminates 3 residues ahead of where the CDR3 ends, so the germline J gene completes it. This rearrangement joins TRBV2 to TRBJ2-3; perhaps TRBD1 as D (5 bases). Trimming left V 7 bases short and J 0 bases short, with 5 bases between. The CDR3 extends over 12 amino acids. Per the germline V gene, CDR1 is SNHLY and CDR2 is FYNNEI. The CDR3 reads CASTGSTDTQYF. The sequenced CDR3 bases are TGTGCCAGCACAGGGAGCACAGATACG.

This clone came up many times. From the germline J gene comes the end of the CDR3, since the read stops 3 residues before it. V gene TRBV2 combines with J gene TRBJ1-5; weak D call: TRBD1 (5 bases). The V end lost 7 bases, the J end lost 3 bases, and 13 bases lay between the germline ends. Germline CDR1 reads SNHLY; CDR2 reads FYNNEI. This CDR3 region has 14 residues. CDR3 sequence reads: CASKGAGLNQPQHF. CDR3 DNA (partial): TGTGCCAGCAAGGGCGCAGGGCTCAATCAGCCC.

This clone was found many times. The DNA ends 3 residues before the CDR3 does, and the rest of the CDR3 is filled in from the germline J gene. The chain is built from TRBV30 and TRBJ1-5; no definite D call. The CDR3 is 12 residues long. Per the germline V gene, CDR1 is GTSNPN and CDR2 is SVGIG (reference sequence). Trimming removed 0 bases from V and 6 bases from J, with 6 bases in between. This CDR3 is CAWSVGGQPQHF. CDR3 bases read: TGTGCCTGGAGTGTAGGTGGTCAGCCC.

The sample holds many counts of this clone. The CDR3 bases that were read are TGTGCCAGTACAGAGGCCAATGAG. Amino acids: CASTEANE. The entire CDR3 is CASTEANEQFF. The chain is built from TRBV19 and TRBJ2-1; D not certain. From the germline J gene comes the end of the CDR3, since the read stops 3 residues before it. Trimming took off 7 bases at V and 6 bases at J, with 7 bases between the two ends. The CDR3 is 11 amino acids. The V gene's germline CDR1 is LNHDA and CDR2 SQIVND (reference sequence).

This clone has just a few counts. Read sequence stops 3 residues before the CDR3 end, and the germline J gene provides the missing end. The chain joins TRBV5-1 to TRBJ2-5; a weak D match, TRBD1 (6 bases). The germline CDR1 and CDR2 sequences are SGHRS and YFSETQ. The CDR3 sequence is 16 residues long. The V end lost 3 bases, the J end lost 5 bases, and 20 bases lay between the germline ends. The CDR3 DNA, read in part, is TGCGCCAGCAGCTCTTCAATGGGACACAGAAAGGAGACC. Amino acid sequence: CASSSSMGHRKET. The full-length CDR3 reads as CASSSSMGHRKETQYF.

This clone was seen repeatedly, ten times or more. The read ends 3 residues shy of where the CDR3 ends; the end is completed using the germline J gene. The chain uses TRBV5-1 and TRBJ2-7; a weak D match, TRBD2 (6 bases). In germline, CDR1 is SGHRS, CDR2 YFSETQ. Trimming stripped 4 bases from V and 4 bases from J, with 6 bases between. There are 11 residues in the CDR3. The CDR3 sequence is CASSGGYEQYF. The DNA read from the CDR3 is TGCGCCAGCAGCGGGGGGTACGAG. The full variable domain, rest sourced from reference TRBV5-1 and TRBJ2-7, is KAGVTQTPRYLIKTRGQQVTLSCSPISGHRSVSWYQQTPGQGLQFLFEYFSETQRNKGNFPGRFSGRQFSNSRSEMNVSTLELGDSALYLCASSGGYEQYFGPGTRLTVT.

This clone was detected many times. The read falls 3 residues short of the CDR3 end, and the missing part is taken from the germline J gene. The chain combines TRBV19 with TRBJ1-2; D is perhaps TRBD1 (5 bases). CDR3 size: 12 residues. In germline, CDR1 is LNHDA, CDR2 SQIVND (reference sequence). The DNA read from the CDR3 is TGTGCCAGTAGTCCTCAGACAGATACG. This codes for CASSPQTDT. The CDR3 reads in full as CASSPQTDTYTF.

This clone was recorded at least ten times. The read finishes 3 residues shy of the CDR3 end, and the germline J gene is used to complete it. The chain uses TRBV2 and TRBJ2-7, with TRBD2 matching 12 bases. Per germline, CDR1 SNHLY and CDR2 FYNNEI. This CDR3 comprises 15 residues. After removal of 5 bases from V and 6 bases from J, the junction contained 8 bases not matched to a gene. CDR3 loop: CASSSLAGGPGEQYF. The DNA read from the CDR3 is TGTGCCAGCAGTTCCCTAGCGGGAGGGCCCGGCGAG.

This clone was recorded at least ten times. The read comes to an end 3 residues before the CDR3 does, leaving the germline J gene to fill in the end. The chain has TRBV9 and TRBJ2-2, with 8 bases fitting TRBD2. The CDR3 covers 16 residues. CDR1 and CDR2 (germline): SGDLS, YYNGEE. V was pared by 0 bases and J by 6 bases, with 7 bases of the junction left unmatched. The sequenced part of the CDR3 DNA is TGTGCCAGCAGCGTAGGAGCGGGAGAACTTGCCGGGGAG. It is translated as CASSVGAGELAGE. The whole CDR3 protein reads CASSVGAGELAGELFF.

This clone has a count of ten or more. The read finishes 3 residues shy of the CDR3 end, and the germline J gene is used to complete it. The chain carries TRBV12-3 or TRBV12-4 and TRBJ2-1; TRBD2 agrees at 12 bases. The length of the CDR3 is 16 residues. Unmatched junction bases numbered 5, after V lost 4 bases and J lost 4 bases. The CDR3 is CASSSSGLAGYNEQFF. Incomplete CDR3 DNA: TGTGCCAGCAGTTCCTCGGGACTAGCGGGTTACAATGAG.

Concerning this clone: The CDR3 is cut off 3 residues early in the read; its end comes from the germline J gene. This sequence joins TRBV7-2 and TRBJ1-2, with D unclear. Germline V lookup: CDR1 SGHTA, CDR2 FQGNSA. CDR3 length: 13 amino acids. CDR3 region: CASRDILSYDYTF. The part of the CDR3 DNA that was read is TGTGCCAGCAGAGACATCCTATCCTACGAC.

This clone was picked up many times. The CDR3 is cut off 3 residues early in the read; its end comes from the germline J gene. The chain couples TRBV19 to TRBJ2-3, with TRBD1 matching over 10 bases. The germline CDR1 and CDR2 sequences are LNHDA and SQIVND (reference sequence). This CDR3 comprises 17 residues. The V and J ends lost 4 bases and 8 bases, in that order; junction bases with no gene match: 15. The CDR3 bases that were read are TGTGCCAGTAGTAGAACCGGGACAGGGGACAAGAGAGGTACG. It yields the protein CASSRTGTGDKRGT. The whole CDR3 sequence is CASSRTGTGDKRGTQYF. The complete variable domain, with remaining parts taken from reference TRBV19 and TRBJ2-3, reads DGGITQSPKYLFRKEGQNVTLSCEQNLNHDAMYWYRQDPGQGLRLIYYSQIVNDFQKGDIAEGYSVSREKKESFPLTVTSAQKNPTAFYLCASSRTGTGDKRGTQYFGPGTRLTVL.

This clone came up many times. The sequenced fragment ends 3 residues before the CDR3 boundary, so the rest is inferred from the germline J gene. This sequence joins TRBV7-2 and TRBJ2-7, with 7 bases that match TRBD1. The CDR3 covers 13 residues. Trimming at V came to 7 bases and at J to 1 base, leaving 4 bases not matched to a gene. Germline V gene lookup returns CDR1 SGHTA and CDR2 FQGNSA. The covered CDR3 bases are TGTGCCAGCACCTGGGACAGTTCCTACGAG. Its translation: CASTWDSSYE. The whole CDR3 protein reads CASTWDSSYEQYF.

CDR3 loop: CAWSVLLTSAQNIYTF. Incomplete CDR3 DNA: TGTGCCTGGAGTGTCCTACTGACATCGGCACAAAACATC. V is TRBV30 and J is TRBJ1-2; D not resolved. With the read ending 3 residues before the CDR3 end, the germline J gene is used to fill in that end. CDR1 and CDR2 from the germline V gene are GTSNPN and SVGIG (reference sequence). The CDR3 extends over 16 amino acids. Full variable domain (rest looked up from reference TRBV30 and TRBJ1-2): SQTIHQWPATLVQPVGSPLSLECTVEGTSNPNLYWYRQAAGRGLQLLFYSVGIGQISSEVPQNLSASRPQDRQFILSSKKLLLSDSGFYLCAWSVLLTSAQNIYTFGSGTRLTVV.